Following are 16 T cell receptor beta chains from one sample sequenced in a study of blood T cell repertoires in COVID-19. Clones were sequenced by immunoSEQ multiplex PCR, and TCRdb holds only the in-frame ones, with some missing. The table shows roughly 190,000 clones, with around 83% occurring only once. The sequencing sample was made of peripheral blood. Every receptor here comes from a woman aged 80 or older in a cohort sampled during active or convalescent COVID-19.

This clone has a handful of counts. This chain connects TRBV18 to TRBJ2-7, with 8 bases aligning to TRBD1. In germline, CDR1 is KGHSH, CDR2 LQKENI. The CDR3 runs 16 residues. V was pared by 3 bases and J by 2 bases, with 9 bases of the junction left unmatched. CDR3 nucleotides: TGTGCCAGCTCACCCCGTCTGGGACAGGCGACCTACGAGCAGTACTTC. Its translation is CASSPRLGQATYEQYF.

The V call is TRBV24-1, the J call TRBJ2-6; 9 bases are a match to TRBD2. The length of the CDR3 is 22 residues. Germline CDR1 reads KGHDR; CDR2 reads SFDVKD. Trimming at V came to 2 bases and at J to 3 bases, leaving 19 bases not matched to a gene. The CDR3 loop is CATSDSRPSPAGGSFGANVLTF. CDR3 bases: TGTGCCACCAGTGATTCTCGACCTTCTCCAGCGGGAGGTAGTTTTGGGGCCAACGTCCTGACTTTC.

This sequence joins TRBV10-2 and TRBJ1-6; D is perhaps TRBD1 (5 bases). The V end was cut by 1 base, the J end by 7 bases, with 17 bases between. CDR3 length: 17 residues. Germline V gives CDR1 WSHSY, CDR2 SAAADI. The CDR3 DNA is TGCGCCAGCAGTGAGTTGATTTCGGGCAGGGCGAATTCACCCCTCCACTTT. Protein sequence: CASSELISGRANSPLHF.

CDR3 in DNA: TGTGCCAGCAGTTTATCGGAGGTAGGGGGCGTCTACGAGCAGTACTTC. This codes for CASSLSEVGGVYEQYF. V is TRBV27 and J is TRBJ2-7; TRBD1 aligns across 7 bases. The ends lost 0 bases at V and 3 bases at J; junction bases unmatched: 8. Germline CDR1 MNHEY, CDR2 SMNVEV (reference sequence). The CDR3 is 16 amino acids.

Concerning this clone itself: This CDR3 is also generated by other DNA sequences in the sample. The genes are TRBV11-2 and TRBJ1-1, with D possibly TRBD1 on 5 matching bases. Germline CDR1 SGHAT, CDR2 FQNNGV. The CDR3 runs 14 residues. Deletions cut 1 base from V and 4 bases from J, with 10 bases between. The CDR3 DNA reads TGTGCCAGCAGCTTAGGGCAGGGAAGCACTGAAGCTTTCTTT. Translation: CASSLGQGSTEAFF.

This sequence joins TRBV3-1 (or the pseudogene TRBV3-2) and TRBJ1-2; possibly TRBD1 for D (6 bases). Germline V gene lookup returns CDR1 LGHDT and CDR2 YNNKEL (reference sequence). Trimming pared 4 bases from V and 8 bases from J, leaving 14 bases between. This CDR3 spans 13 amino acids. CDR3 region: CASSPVGAQGYTF. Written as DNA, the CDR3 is TGTGCCAGCAGCCCCGTGGGGGCCCAAGGCTACACCTTC.

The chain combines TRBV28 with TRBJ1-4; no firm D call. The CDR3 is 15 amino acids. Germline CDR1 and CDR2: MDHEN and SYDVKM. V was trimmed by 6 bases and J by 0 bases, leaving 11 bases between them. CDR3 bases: TGTGCCAGCAGGCCCGTTAGTTCAACTAATGAAAAACTGTTTTTT. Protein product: CASRPVSSTNEKLFF.

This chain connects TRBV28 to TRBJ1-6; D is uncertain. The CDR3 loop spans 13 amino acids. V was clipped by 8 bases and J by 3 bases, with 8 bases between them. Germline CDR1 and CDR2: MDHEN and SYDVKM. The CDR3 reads CASRLDYNSPLHF. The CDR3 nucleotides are TGTGCCAGCCGCCTAGACTATAATTCACCCCTCCACTTT.

The CDR3 spells CASSANSQANNSPLHF. The CDR3 DNA follows: TGTGCCAGCTCAGCCAACTCACAGGCAAATAATTCACCCCTCCACTTT. The chain uses TRBV18 and TRBJ1-6; D may be TRBD1 (5 bases). CDR3 length: 16 residues. The V end was cut by 5 bases, the J end by 5 bases, with 16 bases between. Germline V lookup: CDR1 KGHSH, CDR2 LQKENI.

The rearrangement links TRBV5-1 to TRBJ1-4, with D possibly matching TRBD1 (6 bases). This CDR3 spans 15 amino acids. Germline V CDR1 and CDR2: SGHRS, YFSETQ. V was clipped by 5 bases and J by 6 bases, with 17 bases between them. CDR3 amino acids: CASSPEGHRDEKLFF. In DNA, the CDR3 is TGCGCCAGCAGTCCTGAGGGACATAGGGATGAAAAACTGTTTTTT.

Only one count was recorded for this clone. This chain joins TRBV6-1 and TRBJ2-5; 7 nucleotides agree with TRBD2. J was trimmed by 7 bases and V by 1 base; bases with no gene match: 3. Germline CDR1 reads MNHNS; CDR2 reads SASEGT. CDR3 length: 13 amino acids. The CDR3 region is CASSEGWGGTQYF. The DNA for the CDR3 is TGTGCCAGCAGTGAAGGATGGGGGGGGACCCAGTACTTC.

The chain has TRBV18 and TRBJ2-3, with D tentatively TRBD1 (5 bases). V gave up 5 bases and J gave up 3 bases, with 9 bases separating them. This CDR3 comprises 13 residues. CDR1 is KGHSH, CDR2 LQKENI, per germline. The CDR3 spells CASSVRGTDTQYF. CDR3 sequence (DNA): TGTGCCAGCTCAGTTAGGGGTACAGATACGCAGTATTTT. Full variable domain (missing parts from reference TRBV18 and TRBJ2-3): NAGVMQNPRHLVRRRGQEARLRCSPMKGHSHVYWYRQLPEEGLKFMVYLQKENIIDESGMPKERFSAEFPKEGPSILRIQQVVRGDSAAYFCASSVRGTDTQYFGPGTRLTVL.

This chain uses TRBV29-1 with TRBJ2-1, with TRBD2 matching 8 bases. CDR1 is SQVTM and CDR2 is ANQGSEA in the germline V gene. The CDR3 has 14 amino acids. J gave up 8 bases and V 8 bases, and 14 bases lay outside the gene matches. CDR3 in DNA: TGCAGCTACGGTAGCGGGGCCCTCTGGGATGAGCAGTTCTTC. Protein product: CSYGSGALWDEQFF.

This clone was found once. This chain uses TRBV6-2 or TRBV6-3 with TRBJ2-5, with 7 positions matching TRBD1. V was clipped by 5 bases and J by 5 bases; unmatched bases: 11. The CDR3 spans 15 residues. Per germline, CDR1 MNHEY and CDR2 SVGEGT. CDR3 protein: CASSPLLTGIETQYF. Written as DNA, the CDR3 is TGTGCCAGCAGTCCCCTACTGACAGGGATCGAGACCCAGTACTTC.

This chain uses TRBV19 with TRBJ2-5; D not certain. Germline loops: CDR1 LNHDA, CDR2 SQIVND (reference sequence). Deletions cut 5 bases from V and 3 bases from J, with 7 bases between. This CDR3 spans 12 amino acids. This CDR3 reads CASSAPKETQYF. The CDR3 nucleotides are TGTGCCAGTAGTGCGCCAAAAGAGACCCAGTACTTC. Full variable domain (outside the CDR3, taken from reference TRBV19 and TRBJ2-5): DGGITQSPKYLFRKEGQNVTLSCEQNLNHDAMYWYRQDPGQGLRLIYYSQIVNDFQKGDIAEGYSVSREKKESFPLTVTSAQKNPTAFYLCASSAPKETQYFGPGTRLLVL.

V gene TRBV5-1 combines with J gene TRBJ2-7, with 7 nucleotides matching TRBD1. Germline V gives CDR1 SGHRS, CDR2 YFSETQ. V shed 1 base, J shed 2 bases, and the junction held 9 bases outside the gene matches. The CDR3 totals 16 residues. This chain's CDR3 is CASSLQGQEMTYEQYF. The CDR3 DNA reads TGCGCCAGCAGCTTGCAAGGACAGGAGATGACCTACGAGCAGTACTTC.